Listed here are 23 T cell receptor beta chains from one sample, sequenced in a study of molecular identifiers for immune sequencing clone quantification. TCRdb fed the PCR reads into MiXCR, producing one record per CDR3 protein. The sample shows roughly 40,000 distinct CDR3 sequences, 24% of them seen only once. The specimen was naive CD8+ T cells from blood, with Jurkat cell RNA spiked in. Indicated subset: FACS-sorted CD8+CD4-CCR7+CD45RA+ naive T cells. These receptors all stem from a human donor in good health. Some libraries in this study had Jurkat cell RNA spiked in.

This clonotype was seen repeatedly, ten times or more. The chain uses TRBV6-2 or TRBV6-3 and TRBJ2-1; possible D gene TRBD2, 5 bases. V lost 8 bases to trimming and J lost 3 bases, with 17 bases between them. The CDR3 extends over 15 amino acids. Germline-derived CDR1 and CDR2 are MNHEY and SVGEGT. CDR3 protein: CASANIGMIYNEQFF. The CDR3 coding sequence is TGTGCCAGCGCGAATATCGGGATGATCTACAATGAGCAGTTCTTC.

This clonotype is medium-sized within its sample. This sequence joins TRBV5-1 and TRBJ2-3; D is undetermined. The CDR3 is 17 amino acids. Germline-derived CDR1 and CDR2 are SGHRS and YFSETQ. The V gene lost 0 bases and the J gene lost 4 bases, with 18 bases spanning the gap. CDR3 sequence reads: CASSLAGSEVNADTQYF. For the CDR3, the DNA is TGCGCCAGCAGCTTGGCCGGAAGCGAAGTAAATGCAGATACGCAGTATTTT.

As regards this clonotype: A much larger clone lies a single base off, so this may be a read error. This chain links TRBV7-9 with TRBJ2-7, with D hard to call. V lost 8 bases, J lost 3 bases, and 11 bases lay in between. This CDR3 spans 12 amino acids. The germline gives CDR1 SEHNR, CDR2 FQNEAQ (reference sequence). The CDR3 spells CASAQSFYEQYF. The CDR3 region has the DNA TGTGCCAGCGCACAGAGCTTCTACGAGCAGTACTTC.

Many counts were recorded for this clonotype. The rearrangement links TRBV4-1 to TRBJ2-5; D not certain. This CDR3 is 13 amino acids long. Germline V CDR1 and CDR2: MGHRA, YSYEKL. The V gene lost 4 bases and the J gene lost 5 bases, with 11 bases spanning the gap. The CDR3 DNA sequence: TGCGCCAGCAGCCCAGCGAGTGGGGAGACCCAGTACTTC. Protein sequence: CASSPASGETQYF.

In this sample, this clonotype turned up many times. The chain combines TRBV7-6 with TRBJ2-7; the match to TRBD2 covers 7 bases. This CDR3 has 14 amino acids. J was trimmed by 4 bases and V by 3 bases; bases with no gene match: 6. CDR1 and CDR2 from the germline V gene are SGHVS and FNYEAQ. The CDR3 is CASSLVGGSYEQYF. The CDR3 DNA reads as TGTGCCAGCAGCTTGGTGGGAGGGTCGTACGAGCAGTACTTC.

Note on this clonotype: Being one base from a much bigger clone, this may be a read error. It is likely a read error, because the conserved phenylalanine at the end of the CDR3 is missing. The V call is TRBV12-3 or TRBV12-4, the J call TRBJ2-1, with D possibly called TRBD1 or TRBD2 (6 bases each). This CDR3 region has 14 residues. Trimming removed 6 bases at V and 0 bases at J, with 9 bases between. CDR3 protein: CASRGGSSYNEQFI. Here the CDR3 DNA reads TGTGCCAGCAGAGGGGGGAGCTCCTACAATGAGCAGTTCATC.

The CDR3 coding sequence is TGCGCCAGCAGCCCCCACCCGGGGACAGGTACCTACGAGCAGTACTTC. It yields the protein CASSPHPGTGTYEQYF. This sequence joins TRBV4-3 and TRBJ2-7; TRBD1 aligns across 8 bases. V gave up 4 bases and J gave up 2 bases; unmatched junction bases: 10. This CDR3 spans 16 amino acids. The germline CDR1 and CDR2 sequences are LGHNA and YSLEER.

This clonotype was recorded at least ten times. The V gene is TRBV6-2 or TRBV6-3, the J gene TRBJ2-7; 8 nucleotides line up with TRBD2. The V and J ends lost 2 bases and 4 bases, in that order; junction bases with no gene match: 4. The CDR3 runs to 14 residues. The germline gives CDR1 MNHEY, CDR2 SVGEGT. Written as DNA, the CDR3 is TGTGCCAGCAGTTACGTCCTAGCGGGTTACGAGCAGTACTTC. Its protein is CASSYVLAGYEQYF.

This rearrangement joins TRBV29-1 to TRBJ2-1, with 10 nucleotides matching TRBD2. Germline V lookup: CDR1 SQVTM, CDR2 ANQGSEA. CDR3 length equals 17 residues. V shed 0 bases and J 3 bases; nucleotides not matched to a gene: 8. The CDR3 spells CSVEDWLAGDLYNEQFF. CDR3 bases: TGCAGCGTTGAAGATTGGCTAGCGGGAGACCTCTACAATGAGCAGTTCTTC.

At least ten counts were recorded for this clonotype. The rearrangement joins TRBV24-1 to TRBJ2-1; D is uncertain. This CDR3 is 14 amino acids long. V was shortened by 2 bases and J by 4 bases, with 8 bases between the two germline ends. The V gene's germline CDR1 is KGHDR and CDR2 SFDVKD. The CDR3 region is CATSDSGPYNEQFF. In nucleotides, the CDR3 is TGTGCCACCAGTGATTCGGGTCCTTACAATGAGCAGTTCTTC.

This clonotype was found a few times. This may come from a read error, since a much larger clone is one base off. The genes are TRBV7-8 and TRBJ1-1; D is possibly TRBD1 (5 bases). The CDR3 has 15 amino acids. Germline V gives CDR1 SGHVS, CDR2 FQNEAQ. V lost 5 bases, J lost 1 base, and 14 bases lay in between. CDR3 coding DNA: TGTGCCAGCAGCATAATAACAGGCACGAACACTGAAGCTTTCTTT. Residues: CASSIITGTNTEAFF.

This clonotype was seen at least ten times. The rearrangement uses TRBV6-2 or TRBV6-3 and TRBJ2-3, with 16 bases that match TRBD2. CDR1 and CDR2 from the germline V gene are MNHEY and SVGEGT. The CDR3 is made up of 21 amino acids. V was clipped by 5 bases and J by 3 bases; unmatched bases: 17. Here the CDR3 reads CASSPGPLGLAGGPSTDTQYF. The DNA for the CDR3 is TGTGCCAGCAGTCCCGGGCCGCTGGGACTAGCGGGAGGGCCGAGTACAGATACGCAGTATTTT.

This clonotype was detected once. A much larger clone differs from this one at a single base, so this may be a read error. The chain links TRBV7-2 to TRBJ2-3; the match to TRBD2 covers 13 bases. CDR1 SGHTA and CDR2 FQGNSA come from the germline V gene. The CDR3 is made up of 18 amino acids. CDR3 in DNA: TGTGCCAGCAGCCCGACTAGCGGGAGGACGGGAGGCACAGATACGCGGTATTTT. This gives the protein CASSPTSGRTGGTDTRYF.

The chain recombines TRBV12-3 or TRBV12-4 with TRBJ1-5, with D hard to call. V lost 3 bases, J lost 0 bases, and 12 bases lay in between. This CDR3 has 16 amino acids. CDR3 in amino acids: CASSFAVAYSNQPQHF. CDR3 DNA sequence: TGTGCCAGCAGTTTCGCGGTAGCTTATAGCAATCAGCCCCAGCATTTT.

Turning to this clonotype: It may be a read error: a sequence one base away is much more abundant. The rearrangement uses TRBV7-9 and TRBJ2-1; 13 bases map to TRBD2. Germline V gene lookup returns CDR1 SEHNR and CDR2 FQNEAQ (reference sequence). There are 16 residues in the CDR3. The CDR3 protein is CASRYGTSGISYEQLF. The CDR3 coding sequence is TGTGCCAGCAGATACGGGACTAGCGGGATTTCGTATGAGCAGCTCTTC.

Turning to this clonotype: Since a much larger clone is just one base distant, this may be a read error. V usage is TRBV12-3 or TRBV12-4 and J usage is TRBJ2-5, with a possible D match to TRBD1 (5 bases). This CDR3 comprises 14 residues. CDR3 DNA sequence: TGTGCCAGCAGTTATCTGGACAACCAAGAGGCCCAGTACTTC. Its translation is CASSYLDNQEAQYF.

This clonotype was seen ten or more times. J is TRBJ2-3 and V is TRBV6-5, with 8 nucleotides matching TRBD1. In germline, CDR1 is MNHEY, CDR2 SVGAGI. The CDR3 contains 14 residues. With 2 bases clipped from V and 5 bases from J, the junction kept 3 bases outside the gene matches. This CDR3 reads CASSYQGARDTQYF. The CDR3 DNA sequence: TGTGCCAGCAGTTACCAGGGGGCGAGAGATACGCAGTATTTT.

This clonotype was observed many times. This rearrangement joins TRBV6-1 to TRBJ1-1, with unresolved D. Trimming took off 5 bases at V and 1 base at J, with 5 bases between the two ends. The CDR3 is made up of 12 amino acids. Germline V gives CDR1 MNHNS, CDR2 SASEGT. The CDR3 here is CASSRGNTEAFF. CDR3 nucleotides: TGTGCCAGCAGTCGAGGGAACACTGAAGCTTTCTTT.

Comments on this clonotype: A much larger clone differs from this one at a single base, so this may be a read error. The chain combines TRBV19 with TRBJ2-3; 10 bases match TRBD2. This CDR3 contains 13 residues. Trimming cost V 6 bases and J 10 bases; bases outside gene matches: 7. CDR1 is LNHDA, CDR2 SQIVND, per germline (reference sequence). The CDR3 reads CASRSGRDDPQYF. The DNA for the CDR3 is TGTGCCAGTAGAAGCGGGAGGGATGATCCGCAGTATTTT.

The chain joins TRBV13 to TRBJ2-3; tentatively, D is TRBD2 (5 bases). CDR3 length: 20 residues. The V gene's germline CDR1 is PRHDT and CDR2 FYEKMQ (reference sequence). Trimming took 5 bases from V and 0 from J, leaving 27 bases between them. The CDR3 nucleotides read TGTGCCAGCAGCCCCAGGTGGCCCGGATCCAAGCGGACGAGCACAGATACGCAGTATTTT. This encodes CASSPRWPGSKRTSTDTQYF.

This clonotype was observed many times. The chain recombines TRBV7-2 with TRBJ2-5, with D possibly called TRBD1 or TRBD2 (6 bases each). V was trimmed by 4 bases and J by 5 bases, leaving 14 bases between them. This CDR3 spans 14 amino acids. CDR1 and CDR2 from the germline V gene are SGHTA and FQGNSA. CDR3 in amino acids: CASSYSGGPETQYF. In DNA, the CDR3 is TGTGCCAGCAGCTACTCCGGGGGCCCTGAGACCCAGTACTTC.

This clonotype was seen ten or more times. The chain has TRBV28 and TRBJ2-7; D may be TRBD1 (5 bases). Germline V gives CDR1 MDHEN, CDR2 SYDVKM. V was shortened by 2 bases and J by 4 bases, with 9 bases between the two germline ends. There are 13 residues in the CDR3. The CDR3 loop is CASSLRGRYEQYF. As DNA, the CDR3 is TGTGCCAGCAGTTTAAGGGGTCGGTACGAGCAGTACTTC.

The sample holds many counts of this clonotype. V and J are TRBV4-1 and TRBJ2-7, with D tentatively TRBD2 (6 bases). The CDR3 runs 16 residues. V lost 0 bases and J 2 bases, leaving 14 bases between the germline ends. Germline-derived CDR1 and CDR2 are MGHRA and YSYEKL. CDR3 sequence reads: CASSQERAGRTYEQYF. As DNA, the CDR3 is TGCGCCAGCAGCCAAGAACGCGCGGGGCGAACCTACGAGCAGTACTTC.